The 27 T cell receptor beta chains below all came from one sample that was sequenced in a study of T cell responses to AZD1222 COVID-19 vaccine. Assay used: immunoSEQ multiplex PCR; TCRdb lists only in-frame clones, some missing. The sample carries about 130,000 clones, approximately 90% recorded once. The sequencing used peripheral blood, collected on day 0 of AZD1222 vaccination. The receptors come from an adult in good health.

This chain connects TRBV7-6 to TRBJ1-3; 9 nucleotides agree with TRBD1. The V segment lost 5 bases and the J segment 0 bases; nucleotides outside the gene matches: 2. The CDR3 is made up of 15 amino acids. Germline V gene lookup returns CDR1 SGHVS and CDR2 FNYEAQ. In DNA form, the CDR3 reads TGTGCCAGCAGCCCGGACAGGGGCTCTGGAAACACCATATATTTT. Translated, it gives CASSPDRGSGNTIYF.

The chain combines TRBV24-1 with TRBJ2-1; 12 nucleotides line up with TRBD2. The CDR3 is 14 amino acids. The germline V gene encodes CDR1 KGHDR and CDR2 SFDVKD. J was trimmed by 4 bases and V by 9 bases; bases with no gene match: 3. The CDR3 here is CATQTSGGYNEQFF. The CDR3 region has the DNA TGTGCCACCCAGACTAGCGGGGGTTACAATGAGCAGTTCTTC.

This clone was seen a handful of times. V and J are TRBV5-4 and TRBJ1-2; TRBD1 matches 7 bases. The V and J ends lost 4 bases and 0 bases, in that order; junction bases with no gene match: 6. The CDR3 has 15 residues. The germline V gene has CDR1 SGHNT and CDR2 YYREEE (reference sequence). CDR3: CASSARDSSNYGYTF. The CDR3 nucleotides read TGTGCCAGCAGCGCCCGGGACAGCTCTAACTATGGCTACACCTTC.

The gene calls are TRBV5-1 and TRBJ2-5, with D possibly TRBD2 on 5 matching bases. Trimming removed 3 bases at V and 5 bases at J, with 26 bases between. From germline, CDR1 is SGHRS and CDR2 YFSETQ. The CDR3 length is 18 residues. The CDR3 region is CASSSAAGASLRGETQYF. Here the CDR3 DNA reads TGCGCCAGCAGCTCAGCTGCCGGAGCTTCCCTACGAGGGGAGACCCAGTACTTC.

The chain couples TRBV5-1 to TRBJ1-1, with D hard to call. This CDR3 is 14 amino acids long. Trimming pared 0 bases from V and 1 base from J, leaving 7 bases between. From germline, CDR1 is SGHRS and CDR2 YFSETQ. CDR3 nucleotide sequence: TGCGCCAGCAGCTTGGTTCCGGAGAACACTGAAGCTTTCTTT. It yields the protein CASSLVPENTEAFF.

This rearrangement joins TRBV6-5 to TRBJ1-5, with D unclear. This CDR3 spans 15 amino acids. V was cut by 6 bases and J by 0 bases, with 12 bases left in between. CDR1 is MNHEY and CDR2 is SVGAGI in the germline V gene. The CDR3 loop is CASRTGMGSNQPQHF. As DNA, the CDR3 is TGTGCCAGCAGAACGGGTATGGGTAGCAATCAGCCCCAGCATTTT.

This rearrangement joins TRBV13 to TRBJ1-2; 9 nucleotides align to TRBD1. The ends lost 4 bases at V and 3 bases at J; junction bases unmatched: 3. Germline CDR1 and CDR2: PRHDT and FYEKMQ (reference sequence). This CDR3 region has 14 residues. CDR3 protein: CASSSTGGYYGYTF. CDR3 nucleotides: TGTGCCAGCAGCTCAACAGGGGGCTACTATGGCTACACCTTC.

The rearrangement uses TRBV10-3 and TRBJ2-3; D gene ambiguous. The V and J ends lost 6 bases and 8 bases respectively, with 12 bases between them. This CDR3 spans 12 amino acids. From germline, CDR1 is ENHRY and CDR2 SYGVKD. The CDR3 region is CAIRTQSGTQYF. The DNA for the CDR3 is TGTGCCATCAGGACGCAGAGTGGTACGCAGTATTTT.

The rearrangement links TRBV20-1 to TRBJ1-5; D unresolved. Per germline, CDR1 DFQATT and CDR2 SNEGSKA (reference sequence). CDR3 length: 11 amino acids. V dropped 2 bases and J dropped 7 bases, with 6 bases sitting between them. The CDR3 sequence: CSARREQPQHF. The CDR3 region has the DNA TGCAGTGCTAGACGGGAGCAGCCCCAGCATTTT.

This chain joins TRBV24-1 and TRBJ1-2; possibly TRBD1 for D (5 bases). The germline V and J ends were trimmed by 9 bases and 2 bases, with 24 bases remaining between them. The CDR3 length is 17 residues. The germline V gene has CDR1 KGHDR and CDR2 SFDVKD. The CDR3 DNA sequence: TGTGCCACCGCGGGGAGGGATCTTCAGGGCCCCAACTATGGCTACACCTTC. It is translated as CATAGRDLQGPNYGYTF.

The chain combines TRBV15 with TRBJ1-4; 7 bases align to TRBD1. The junction had 7 bases not matched to a gene; V was cut back by 1 base and J by 8 bases. Germline lookup yields CDR1 LNHNV and CDR2 YYDKDF (reference sequence). This CDR3 contains 15 residues. For the CDR3, the DNA is TGTGCCACCAGCAGAGCCGGAGGGGGCGACGAAAAACTGTTTTTT. Translation: CATSRAGGGDEKLFF.

This chain's CDR3 is CASSSSGRELFF. CDR3 DNA: TGCGCCAGCAGCTCTAGCGGGAGGGAGCTGTTTTTT. The chain links TRBV5-1 to TRBJ2-2, with TRBD2 matching over 9 bases. This CDR3 comprises 12 residues. Germline-derived CDR1 and CDR2 are SGHRS and YFSETQ. The junction had 0 bases not matched to a gene; V was cut back by 3 bases and J by 9 bases. The full variable domain, its missing parts supplied by reference TRBV5-1 and TRBJ2-2, is KAGVTQTPRYLIKTRGQQVTLSCSPISGHRSVSWYQQTPGQGLQFLFEYFSETQRNKGNFPGRFSGRQFSNSRSEMNVSTLELGDSALYLCASSSSGRELFFGEGSRLTVL.

This clone was recorded a few times. The rearrangement uses TRBV24-1 and TRBJ1-5; maybe TRBD1 (5 bases). Trimming took 5 bases from V and 2 from J, leaving 15 bases between them. CDR1 and CDR2 from the germline V gene are KGHDR and SFDVKD. The CDR3 consists of 16 residues. CDR3 sequence reads: CATSGGTDGGNQPQHF. DNA for the CDR3: TGTGCCACCAGTGGGGGGACTGACGGGGGCAATCAGCCCCAGCATTTT.

The chain links TRBV6-6 to TRBJ2-2, with 14 bases fitting TRBD2. The CDR3 runs 16 residues. Germline CDR1 MNHNY, CDR2 SVGAGI (reference sequence). After removal of 5 bases from V and 5 bases from J, the junction contained 4 bases not matched to a gene. In DNA form, the CDR3 reads TGTGCCAGCAGTCGACTAGCGGGAGGGAATACCGGGGAGCTGTTTTTT. Protein sequence: CASSRLAGGNTGELFF.

The chain uses TRBV5-1 and TRBJ1-1, with D possibly TRBD1 on 6 matching bases. The V end was cut by 4 bases, the J end by 4 bases, with 23 bases between. Per germline, CDR1 SGHRS and CDR2 YFSETQ. The CDR3 has 17 residues. The CDR3 region has the DNA TGCGCCAGCAGCCGCCTTGGCGGGGGCCAATCGAGCACTGAAGCTTTCTTT. Amino acids: CASSRLGGGQSSTEAFF.

This clone appeared a single time. This chain uses TRBV28 with TRBJ1-2, with a weak D call TRBD1 (6 bases). Trimming removed 8 bases from V and 5 bases from J, with 9 bases in between. Germline-derived CDR1 and CDR2 are MDHEN and SYDVKM. The CDR3 has 11 amino acids. CDR3 nucleotide sequence: TGTGCCAGCGGGGGCCCTTATGGCTACACCTTC. It codes for CASGGPYGYTF.

This rearrangement joins TRBV2 to TRBJ2-6; D unresolved. The germline V gene encodes CDR1 SNHLY and CDR2 FYNNEI. The V gene lost 8 bases and the J gene lost 0 bases, with 8 bases spanning the gap. The CDR3 has 14 amino acids. The CDR3 sequence: CASGASSGANVLTF. CDR3 sequence (DNA): TGTGCCAGCGGCGCTAGCTCTGGGGCCAACGTCCTGACTTTC. The variable domain in full, completed from reference TRBV2 and TRBJ2-6, reads EPEVTQTPSHQVTQMGQEVILRCVPISNHLYFYWYRQILGQKVEFLVSFYNNEISEKSEIFDDQFSVERPDGSNFTLKIRSTKLEDSAMYFCASGASSGANVLTFGAGSRLTVL.

The chain links TRBV12-2 to TRBJ2-7; the table's TRBD2 call for D was not verified on the DNA. TRBV12-2 is deemed a pseudogene. The CDR3 has 17 amino acids. Here the CDR3 DNA reads TGTGCAAGTCGCTTAGCGCGGCGAGGTTATAGGTCCTACGAGCAGTACTTC. It yields the protein CASRLARRGYRSYEQYF.

The chain is built from TRBV4-2 and TRBJ2-5; tentative D call: TRBD2 (6 bases). Looked up from germline, CDR1 is LGHNA and CDR2 is YNFKEQ. The CDR3 has 16 amino acids. The V end was cut by 2 bases, the J end by 5 bases, with 18 bases between. CDR3 loop: CASSQRVFGGGETQYF. CDR3 DNA: TGTGCCAGCAGCCAAAGGGTGTTCGGCGGAGGGGAGACCCAGTACTTC.

The chain combines TRBV19 with TRBJ1-5; D gene uncertain. This CDR3 spans 14 amino acids. The germline V gene encodes CDR1 LNHDA and CDR2 SQIVND (reference sequence). Trimming took off 4 bases at V and 4 bases at J, with 11 bases between the two ends. CDR3 in amino acids: CASSTLYGNQPQHF. CDR3 bases: TGTGCCAGTAGTACCTTATACGGGAATCAGCCCCAGCATTTT.

The V and J genes are TRBV28 and TRBJ2-7, with TRBD2 identical over 7 bases. CDR3 length: 14 amino acids. Looked up from germline, CDR1 is MDHEN and CDR2 is SYDVKM. The junction had 12 bases not matched to a gene; V was cut back by 10 bases and J by 3 bases. CDR3 protein: CATLAAPRGYEQYF. CDR3 DNA sequence: TGTGCCACTCTAGCGGCACCCCGGGGCTACGAGCAGTACTTC.

The J gene is TRBJ1-3, the V gene TRBV7-2; a possible D gene is TRBD1 (5 bases). Germline V gene lookup returns CDR1 SGHTA and CDR2 FQGNSA. The CDR3 runs to 14 residues. V shed 2 bases and J shed 3 bases, with 8 bases lying between them. The CDR3 region is CASSLSGVGNTIYF. The CDR3 nucleotides are TGTGCCAGCAGCTTATCGGGGGTTGGAAACACCATATATTTT. Full variable domain (missing parts from reference TRBV7-2 and TRBJ1-3): GAGVSQSPSNKVTEKGKDVELRCDPISGHTALYWYRQSLGQGLEFLIYFQGNSAPDKSGLPSDRFSAERTGGSVSTLTIQRTQQEDSAVYLCASSLSGVGNTIYFGEGSWLTVV.

The gene calls are TRBV7-9 and TRBJ2-1, with D perhaps TRBD1 (6 bases). From germline, CDR1 is SEHNR and CDR2 FQNEAQ (reference sequence). V was pared by 5 bases and J by 8 bases, with 16 bases between. The CDR3 runs to 14 residues. As DNA, the CDR3 is TGTGCCAGCAGCCCATGGACAGTTGAGGATGAGCAGTTCTTC. Translating gives CASSPWTVEDEQFF.

The V call is TRBV11-3, the J call TRBJ1-1; D not certain. CDR1 and CDR2 (germline): SGHNT, YENEEA. The CDR3 covers 12 residues. V was shortened by 1 base and J by 6 bases, with 6 bases between the two germline ends. The CDR3 region has the DNA TGTGCCAGCAGCTTAGTGAGTGCTGAAGCTTTCTTT. Amino acid sequence: CASSLVSAEAFF.

This chain links TRBV25-1 with TRBJ1-4; D gene unclear. This CDR3 is 15 amino acids long. Germline-derived CDR1 and CDR2 are MGHDK and SYGVNS. Trimming took 0 bases from V and 6 from J, leaving 11 bases between them. CDR3 nucleotides: TGTGCCAGCAGTGAATATGGGTGGGAGGATGAAAAACTGTTTTTT. Its translation: CASSEYGWEDEKLFF.

In this sample, this clone turned up a few times. This chain connects TRBV24-1 to TRBJ2-7; D is perhaps TRBD1 (5 bases). Between the trimmed V and J ends, which lost 7 bases and 9 bases, there was a span of 30 bases. The CDR3 loop spans 17 amino acids. CDR1 is KGHDR, CDR2 SFDVKD, per germline. CDR3 bases: TGTGCCACCAGGAAGAGATTTAGGGGTTTCTTAGACTTCGGGCAGTACTTC. As protein: CATRKRFRGFLDFGQYF.

The V gene is TRBV5-6, the J gene TRBJ1-2; unclear D gene. The V gene's germline CDR1 is SGHDT and CDR2 YYEEEE. The CDR3 loop spans 16 amino acids. V was cut by 3 bases and J by 1 base, with 16 bases left in between. CDR3: CASSSEGVSINYGYTF. The CDR3 nucleotides read TGTGCCAGCAGCTCGGAGGGCGTATCTATTAACTATGGCTACACCTTC.